These 20 T cell receptor beta chains originate from one sample sequenced in a study of T-cell reconstitution after alpha-beta-depleted transplantation in children. As it was prepared, the TCRbeta library received unique molecular identifiers. TCRdb re-called the PCR reads with MiXCR, one entry per CDR3 protein. This sample has 200,000 to 250,000 distinct CDR3 sequences, with around 8% found just once. The sample was PBMCs, mostly from graft donor cells, taken 180 days after TCRalphabeta/CD19-depleted stem cell transplant. These receptors were taken from a male patient aged 10-17 years who had a stem cell transplant for acute lymphoblastic leukemia, so the T cells may come from the graft donor.

This clonotype was detected many times. CDR3 sequence reads: CASTTGLDTQYF. The CDR3 nucleotides read TGTGCCAGCACTACAGGGTTAGATACGCAGTATTTT. The V gene is TRBV6-5, the J gene TRBJ2-3; possibly TRBD1 for D (6 bases). The V gene's germline CDR1 is MNHEY and CDR2 SVGAGI. V was pared by 7 bases and J by 5 bases, with 10 bases between. This CDR3 contains 12 residues.

This clonotype was seen at least ten times. This chain links TRBV28 with TRBJ2-7; TRBD1 might be the D (5 bases). The CDR3 covers 14 residues. Trimming removed 6 bases at V and 6 bases at J, with 18 bases between. In germline, CDR1 is MDHEN, CDR2 SYDVKM. CDR3 sequence: CASRRQKTSSEQYF. The CDR3 region has the DNA TGTGCCAGCAGGAGACAGAAGACATCTTCCGAGCAGTACTTC.

This clonotype appeared many times. The rearrangement links TRBV5-1 to TRBJ2-1; D ambiguous. V lost 2 bases to trimming and J lost 5 bases, with 14 bases between them. CDR3 size: 15 residues. Germline V gene lookup returns CDR1 SGHRS and CDR2 YFSETQ. Here the CDR3 DNA reads TGCGCCAGCAGCTTTGGACCAGTCGACCACAATGAGCAGTTCTTC. This codes for CASSFGPVDHNEQFF.

This clonotype occurred many times. V gene TRBV6-2 or TRBV6-3 combines with J gene TRBJ1-1; no reliable D call. V shed 7 bases and J shed 2 bases, with 11 bases lying between them. Germline V gives CDR1 MNHEY, CDR2 SVGEGT. CDR3 length: 13 amino acids. Here the CDR3 DNA reads TGTGCCAGCAATAAGGCGCCTAACACTGAAGCTTTCTTT. Its translation: CASNKAPNTEAFF.

This clonotype has a count of ten or more. The rearrangement links TRBV28 to TRBJ1-2; TRBD1 matches at 7 bases. CDR1 and CDR2 (germline): MDHEN, SYDVKM. The CDR3 runs to 14 residues. Trimming cost V 6 bases and J 4 bases; bases outside gene matches: 8. This chain's CDR3 is CASRGPGQSYGYTF. CDR3 DNA: TGTGCCAGCAGGGGACCGGGACAGTCCTATGGCTACACCTTC.

This clonotype was observed many times. The V gene is TRBV6-1, the J gene TRBJ2-3; D is unresolved. In germline, CDR1 is MNHNS, CDR2 SASEGT. Trimming cost V 7 bases and J 2 bases, with 10 bases left between them. This CDR3 contains 13 residues. CDR3 nucleotides: TGTGCCAGCACCCGAAGACCCACAGATACGCAGTATTTT. Translated, it gives CASTRRPTDTQYF.

This clonotype was recorded at least ten times. The rearrangement uses TRBV5-6 and TRBJ2-6; D unresolved. This CDR3 region has 14 residues. From germline, CDR1 is SGHDT and CDR2 YYEEEE. V lost 6 bases and J 0 bases, leaving 7 bases between the germline ends. This CDR3 is CASTSNSGANVLTF. As DNA, the CDR3 is TGTGCCAGCACCTCGAACTCTGGGGCCAACGTCCTGACTTTC.

Many counts were recorded for this clonotype. The genes are TRBV12-3 or TRBV12-4 and TRBJ2-5; no clear D gene. The CDR3 covers 14 residues. The ends were cut back, 3 bases at V and 4 bases at J, with 12 bases in the middle. The CDR3 coding sequence is TGTGCCAGCAGTTTTACCAACCTTGGAGAGACCCAGTACTTC. Protein: CASSFTNLGETQYF.

This clonotype was seen ten or more times. The chain employs TRBV12-3 or TRBV12-4 and TRBJ2-4; D assignment may be TRBD1 or TRBD2 (6 bases each). This CDR3 has 14 residues. Trimming removed 5 bases from V and 6 bases from J, with 14 bases in between. CDR3: CASSREGGRNIQYF. DNA of the CDR3: TGTGCCAGCAGTAGAGAGGGGGGTAGAAACATTCAGTACTTC.

This clonotype was observed many times. This chain connects TRBV20-1 to TRBJ2-5; D is perhaps TRBD2 (6 bases). This CDR3 is built from 11 residues. Looked up from germline, CDR1 is DFQATT and CDR2 is SNEGSKA (reference sequence). V was shortened by 5 bases and J by 4 bases, with 8 bases between the two germline ends. In DNA form, the CDR3 reads TGCAGTGCTCGGCGGGGAGAGACCCAGTACTTC. Translated: CSARRGETQYF.

This clonotype was detected ten times or more. The CDR3 region is CASSRPGSQQQYF. In DNA, the CDR3 is TGTGCCAGCAGTCGGCCGGGAAGCCAACAGCAGTACTTC. The chain couples TRBV6-2 or TRBV6-3 to TRBJ2-7; D might be TRBD2 (5 bases). This CDR3 is built from 13 residues. In germline, CDR1 is MNHEY, CDR2 SVGEGT. The V end was cut by 5 bases, the J end by 8 bases, with 16 bases between.

Many counts were recorded for this clonotype. J is TRBJ2-7 and V is TRBV29-1; TRBD2 aligns across 8 bases. Germline V lookup: CDR1 SQVTM, CDR2 ANQGSEA. The V segment lost 4 bases and the J segment 4 bases; nucleotides outside the gene matches: 9. CDR3 length equals 14 residues. CDR3 bases: TGCAGCGTTGTCTACAGCGGGGGAGGGTACGAGCAGTACTTC. Its protein product is CSVVYSGGGYEQYF.

This clonotype was recorded many times. V usage is TRBV2 and J usage is TRBJ2-2, with a weak D call TRBD1 (5 bases). The CDR3 is 16 amino acids. Germline-derived CDR1 and CDR2 are SNHLY and FYNNEI. With 0 bases removed from V and 3 bases from J, the gap between germline ends came to 11 bases. As DNA, the CDR3 is TGTGCCAGCAGTGAAGCCCCGACAGACTACACCGGGGAGCTGTTTTTT. Translated, it gives CASSEAPTDYTGELFF.

This clonotype was seen at least ten times. The chain combines TRBV20-1 with TRBJ2-5; D is uncertain. With 6 bases removed from V and 5 bases from J, the gap between germline ends came to 16 bases. This CDR3 has 13 amino acids. Germline V gene lookup returns CDR1 DFQATT and CDR2 SNEGSKA (reference sequence). Here the CDR3 reads CSAPSGLRETQYF. In DNA form, the CDR3 reads TGCAGTGCACCTTCCGGGTTGAGGGAGACCCAGTACTTC.

This clonotype was seen repeatedly, ten times or more. The CDR3 DNA reads TGTGCCAGCAGCTTACCGCGGGGGGGAGGCGACGAGCAGTTCTTC. This encodes CASSLPRGGGDEQFF. The V gene is TRBV7-2, the J gene TRBJ2-1; 9 nucleotides agree with TRBD2. Germline assignment: CDR1 SGHTA and CDR2 FQGNSA. This CDR3 contains 15 residues. V lost 2 bases to trimming and J lost 10 bases; unmatched junction nucleotides: 9.

The chain has TRBV20-1 and TRBJ2-7; D ambiguous. Germline V gene data show CDR1 as DFQATT and CDR2 as SNEGSKA (reference sequence). This CDR3 spans 13 amino acids. Trimming left V 3 bases short and J 3 bases short, with 12 bases between. CDR3 nucleotides: TGCAGTGCTAGTGCTTACATGAGCTACGAGCAGTACTTC. Its translation: CSASAYMSYEQYF.

This clonotype was counted at least ten times. The gene calls are TRBV6-1 and TRBJ2-5; D possibly matches TRBD1 or TRBD2 (6 bases each). V was trimmed by 2 bases and J by 2 bases, leaving 12 bases between them. CDR1 and CDR2 (germline): MNHNS, SASEGT. The CDR3 loop spans 15 amino acids. CDR3 residues: CASSESGAPQETQYF. DNA for the CDR3: TGTGCCAGCAGTGAATCGGGGGCTCCGCAAGAGACCCAGTACTTC.

At least ten counts were recorded for this clonotype. V and J are TRBV20-1 and TRBJ2-7; 10 bases map to TRBD1. The CDR3 is made up of 14 amino acids. Germline loops: CDR1 DFQATT, CDR2 SNEGSKA (reference sequence). The V and J ends lost 2 bases and 4 bases, in that order; junction bases with no gene match: 5. CDR3 protein: CSARRDRGLYEQYF. The CDR3, as DNA: TGCAGTGCTAGACGTGACAGGGGGCTTTACGAGCAGTACTTC.

This clonotype was observed at least ten times. The genes are TRBV9 and TRBJ2-3, with unresolved D. The V gene's germline CDR1 is SGDLS and CDR2 YYNGEE. This CDR3 is built from 17 residues. Trimming left V 0 bases short and J 2 bases short, with 16 bases between. The CDR3 sequence: CASSVAPRSAFTDTQYF. CDR3 DNA sequence: TGTGCCAGCAGCGTAGCCCCCAGGAGTGCCTTCACAGATACGCAGTATTTT.

This clonotype was detected many times. The J gene is TRBJ2-1, the V gene TRBV12-3 or TRBV12-4; no firm D call. The CDR3 runs 13 residues. V gave up 2 bases and J gave up 5 bases, with 7 bases separating them. The CDR3 loop is CASSLLENNEQFF. The CDR3 DNA reads as TGTGCCAGCAGTTTATTGGAAAACAATGAGCAGTTCTTC.